The source of this TCR beta chain is a study of OX40 agonist ivuxolimab in advanced cancers. Study-level results: Patients who responded partially at 0.1-3.0 mg/kg showed clonal expansion ranking among the lowest. At doses 0.1 to 3.0 mg/kg, CD4+ and CD8+ clones expanded.

Method: immunoSEQ multiplex PCR; TCRdb's copy keeps in-frame clones and lacks some. Of roughly 69,000 clones in the sample, more than 80% were seen once. V dropped 6 bases and J dropped 0 bases, with 6 bases sitting between them. The CDR3 sequence is 13 residues long. Germline CDR1 MNHEY, CDR2 SMNVEV (reference sequence). On this clone: Antigen: not known.

This chain links TRBV27 with TRBJ1-5; D is uncertain. The clonotype was recovered from an adult with an advanced solid tumor such as melanoma, head and neck, liver or kidney cancer. This specimen was CD4+ or CD8+ T cells sorted from blood, taken in a trial of the OX40 agonist ivuxolimab. CDR3 region: CASRPNSNQPQHF. The DNA for the CDR3 is TGTGCCAGCAGACCGAATAGCAATCAGCCCCAGCATTTT.